Following are 32 T cell receptor beta chains from one sample sequenced in a study of regulatory T cells in long-lasting Graves disease (dated by TCRdb to about 2021). Library creation used multiplex PCR. These reads were obtained on an Illumina HiSeq 4000. TCR beta libraries were built with iRepertoire HTBI primers and Arm-PCR amplification of CDR3 regions. TCRdb trimmed public reads at Q25 via fastp, called clones via MiXCR and kept in-frame beta chains. CDR3 protein duplicates are merged, each entry listing the most common genes and DNA. This sample lists some 400,000 distinct CDR3 sequences; under 15% were detected once. The top ten clones comprise 16% of the sample. The time point label corresponds to: newly diagnosed GD, antithyroid drugs for less than 3 months. RNA was extracted from PBMCs in TRIzol for both TCR sequencing and RNA sequencing. These data also formed part of another study, on T cells in Graves' hyperthyroidism and ophthalmopathy.

This specimen consisted of peripheral blood mononuclear cells (PBMCs), obtained at new diagnosis, from a patient treated with antithyroid drugs. The receptors here all came from a woman under 40 with Graves disease. Donor details come from another sample of the same person, matched by shared clones.

There are a few counts of this clonotype. The V call is TRBV4-1, the J call TRBJ2-5, with TRBD2 matching 9 bases. V gave up 4 bases and J gave up 4 bases; unmatched junction bases: 7. CDR3 length equals 15 residues. Germline V gene data show CDR1 as MGHRA and CDR2 as YSYEKL. The CDR3 bases are TGCGCCAGCAGCCCTTTAGCGGGAGTCAGAGAGACCCAGTACTTC. This encodes CASSPLAGVRETQYF.

This clonotype was counted at least ten times. This sequence joins TRBV28 and TRBJ1-2, with 9 bases that match TRBD1. Germline V gene sequence: CDR1 MDHEN, CDR2 SYDVKM. The CDR3 spans 14 residues. The V gene end was trimmed by 8 bases and the J gene end by 8 bases; junction bases not matched to a gene: 12. The CDR3: CASEGHDRGRGYTF. CDR3 in DNA: TGTGCCAGCGAGGGGCATGACAGGGGGAGAGGCTACACCTTC.

This clonotype has ten or more counts. The chain is built from TRBV7-2 and TRBJ2-2; D not resolved. V lost 0 bases, J lost 5 bases, and 7 bases lay in between. CDR1 and CDR2 (germline): SGHTA, FQGNSA. This CDR3 contains 14 residues. CDR3 nucleotide sequence: TGTGCCAGCAGCTTAGCCGCGCCAACCGGGGAGCTGTTTTTT. Residues: CASSLAAPTGELFF.

This clonotype came up a few times. The V gene is TRBV12-5, the J gene TRBJ2-3; D unclear. Germline V gene data show CDR1 as LGHNT and CDR2 as FRNRAP. V was trimmed by 6 bases and J by 0 bases, leaving 13 bases between them. The CDR3 has 15 residues. The CDR3 loop is CASGADTSSTDTQYF. In DNA, the CDR3 is TGTGCTAGTGGGGCCGACACCTCTAGCACAGATACGCAGTATTTT. Full variable domain (missing parts from reference TRBV12-5 and TRBJ2-3): DARVTQTPRHKVTEMGQEVTMRCQPILGHNTVFWYRQTMMQGLELLAYFRNRAPLDDSGMPKDRFSAEMPDATLATLKIQPSEPRDSAVYFCASGADTSSTDTQYFGPGTRLTVL.

The chain combines TRBV20-1 with TRBJ1-2; a possible D gene is TRBD1 (6 bases). Trimming shortened V by 0 bases and J by 5 bases, and 16 bases separated the two germline ends. The germline V gene encodes CDR1 DFQATT and CDR2 SNEGSKA (reference sequence). The CDR3 totals 15 residues. The CDR3 here is CSARDRGGWQYGYTF. The DNA of the CDR3 is TGCAGTGCTAGAGATCGGGGGGGCTGGCAGTATGGCTACACCTTC.

J is TRBJ1-4 and V is TRBV20-1, with a possible D match to TRBD1 (6 bases). Trimming removed 5 bases from V and 4 bases from J, with 8 bases in between. This CDR3 has 12 amino acids. CDR1 and CDR2 from the germline V gene are DFQATT and SNEGSKA (reference sequence). The DNA of the CDR3 is TGCAGTGCTCAGGGGTTTAATGAAAAACTGTTTTTT. This encodes CSAQGFNEKLFF.

This clonotype was detected many times. The rearrangement links TRBV29-1 to TRBJ1-3, with TRBD1 as a possible D gene (6 bases). CDR3 size: 14 residues. The V and J ends lost 6 bases and 2 bases respectively, with 14 bases between them. Germline V CDR1 and CDR2: SQVTM, ANQGSEA. The chain's CDR3 is CSVKGGGAGNTIYF. CDR3 in DNA: TGCAGCGTGAAAGGAGGGGGGGCTGGAAACACCATATATTTT.

Only a few counts were recorded for this clonotype. The CDR3: CSASRRGRLSEAFF. Here the CDR3 DNA reads TGCAGTGCTAGTAGGAGGGGGAGATTATCTGAAGCTTTCTTT. This chain connects TRBV20-1 to TRBJ1-1, with a possible D match to TRBD1 (6 bases). Deletions cut 3 bases from V and 6 bases from J, with 17 bases between. The CDR3 is made up of 14 amino acids. Germline CDR1 DFQATT, CDR2 SNEGSKA (reference sequence).

Note on this clonotype: A far larger clone is just one base off, so this is likely a read error. The chain employs TRBV11-3 and TRBJ2-7; the D is unclear. CDR1 and CDR2 from the germline V gene are SGHNT and YENEEA. This CDR3 has 12 amino acids. V lost 5 bases and J lost 2, with 7 bases in between. The CDR3 DNA is TGTGCCAGCAGCCCTGCCCCCTACGAGCAGTACTTC. It specifies CASSPAPYEQYF.

The gene calls are TRBV7-9 and TRBJ1-5; D gene unclear. The CDR3 runs to 16 residues. CDR1 and CDR2 (germline): SEHNR, FQNEAQ (reference sequence). V lost 4 bases to trimming and J lost 6 bases, with 19 bases between them. The CDR3 is CASSSASVQVGQPQHF. The CDR3 bases are TGTGCCAGCAGCTCAGCCTCGGTTCAGGTCGGTCAGCCCCAGCATTTT. Full variable domain (rest looked up from reference TRBV7-9 and TRBJ1-5): DTGVSQNPRHKITKRGQNVTFRCDPISEHNRLYWYRQTLGQGPEFLTYFQNEAQLEKSRLLSDRFSAERPKGSFSTLEIQRTEQGDSAMYLCASSSASVQVGQPQHFGDGTRLSIL.

This clonotype was seen more than once but under ten times. The chain joins TRBV5-1 to TRBJ1-6; maybe TRBD1 (5 bases). With 4 bases removed from V and 4 bases from J, the gap between germline ends came to 15 bases. This CDR3 is built from 16 residues. Germline V gene lookup returns CDR1 SGHRS and CDR2 YFSETQ. The CDR3 DNA reads as TGCGCCAGCAGCCGCCGCCGACAGAATTATAATTCACCCCTCCACTTT. This sequence encodes CASSRRRQNYNSPLHF.

The V and J genes are TRBV5-1 and TRBJ2-5; tentatively, D is TRBD2 (5 bases). This CDR3 region has 13 residues. With 9 bases removed from V and 5 bases from J, the gap between germline ends came to 17 bases. The germline gives CDR1 SGHRS, CDR2 YFSETQ. The CDR3 nucleotides read TGCGCCACCAGGACTGGGGTCATGGAGACCCAGTACTTC. This gives the protein CATRTGVMETQYF.

This clonotype was detected ten times or more. The chain joins TRBV3-1 to TRBJ2-2; weak D call: TRBD2 (6 bases). V lost 4 bases, J lost 1 base, and 13 bases lay in between. This CDR3 has 16 residues. From germline, CDR1 is LGHDT and CDR2 YNNKEL (reference sequence). Here the CDR3 DNA reads TGTGCCAGCAGCCGCTCCGGGACTCAGAACACCGGGGAGCTGTTTTTT. Translating it yields CASSRSGTQNTGELFF.

The chain is built from TRBV20-1 and TRBJ2-1; the match to TRBD2 covers 13 bases. The CDR3 runs 18 residues. The V and J ends lost 0 bases and 10 bases, in that order; junction bases with no gene match: 15. The V gene's germline CDR1 is DFQATT and CDR2 SNEGSKA (reference sequence). CDR3 loop: CSARDSLAGGPRVYEQFF. The CDR3 nucleotides read TGCAGTGCTAGAGATTCACTAGCGGGAGGGCCTCGGGTTTACGAGCAGTTCTTC.

The sample holds a few counts of this clonotype. The chain carries TRBV4-1 and TRBJ2-1; 12 bases are shared with TRBD2. V dropped 1 base and J dropped 5; count of bases not matched to a gene: 6. CDR1 and CDR2 (germline): MGHRA, YSYEKL. CDR3 size: 17 residues. In DNA, the CDR3 is TGCGCCAGCAGCCAAGGGGTGAGGACTAGCGGGAACAATGAGCAGTTCTTC. It translates to CASSQGVRTSGNNEQFF.

This clonotype was seen only a few times. J is TRBJ2-2 and V is TRBV4-1; weak D call: TRBD2 (7 bases). The CDR3 is 18 amino acids. Germline V gene sequence: CDR1 MGHRA, CDR2 YSYEKL. V lost 2 bases and J lost 2, with 18 bases in between. The CDR3 region is CASSQLLGAGENTGELFF. The CDR3 coding sequence is TGCGCCAGCAGCCAACTTTTGGGGGCGGGGGAAAACACCGGGGAGCTGTTTTTT.

In its sample, this clonotype was seen once. A read error may account for a junction end that differs from germline. The chain is built from TRBV28 and TRBJ2-2; TRBD1 matches at 10 bases. Germline CDR1 reads MDHEN; CDR2 reads SYDVKM. The CDR3 covers 15 residues. The CDR3 loop reads CARSLVDRGTGELFF. The CDR3 DNA follows: TGTGCCCGCAGTTTAGTGGACAGGGGGACCGGGGAGCTGTTTTTT.

This clonotype has only a few counts. In nucleotides, the CDR3 is TGTGCCAGCAGCTCCTCCGGACAGGGGGTGGAGACCCAGTACTTC. It yields the protein CASSSSGQGVETQYF. V gene TRBV7-9 combines with J gene TRBJ2-5, with TRBD1 matching over 10 bases. The CDR3 contains 15 residues. Trimming took 4 bases from V and 5 from J; bases not matched to a gene: 7. Germline CDR1 SEHNR, CDR2 FQNEAQ (reference sequence).

A few counts support this clonotype. The rearrangement links TRBV25-1 to TRBJ2-2; a possible D gene is TRBD2 (5 bases). The germline V gene encodes CDR1 MGHDK and CDR2 SYGVNS. The V gene lost 4 bases and the J gene lost 7 bases, with 22 bases spanning the gap. This CDR3 spans 17 amino acids. The DNA for the CDR3 is TGTGCCAGCAGTGCGCTAGAACCCCTAGGGAGCGGCGGGGAGCTGTTTTTT. Translated, it gives CASSALEPLGSGGELFF.

This clonotype was counted ten times or more. The chain joins TRBV11-1 to TRBJ2-3; 8 positions match TRBD1. Trimming at V came to 2 bases and at J to 2 bases, leaving 6 bases not matched to a gene. CDR1 and CDR2 (germline): SGHAT, FQDESV (reference sequence). CDR3 length: 16 amino acids. CDR3 loop: CASSLRAGGYTDTQYF. The DNA for the CDR3 is TGTGCCAGCAGCTTACGAGCAGGGGGCTACACAGATACGCAGTATTTT.

This clonotype appeared many times. The chain couples TRBV10-1 to TRBJ1-4; the match to TRBD1 covers 8 bases. V dropped 6 bases and J dropped 13; count of bases not matched to a gene: 1. The V gene's germline CDR1 is WNHNN and CDR2 SYGVQD (reference sequence). The CDR3 spans 10 residues. The CDR3 DNA reads as TGCGCCAGCAGCGGACAGGGACTGTTTTTT. As protein: CASSGQGLFF.

This clonotype occurred many times. The chain uses TRBV6-1 and TRBJ2-5; unclear D gene. This CDR3 has 11 residues. Trimming cost V 8 bases and J 5 bases, with 9 bases left between them. CDR1 MNHNS and CDR2 SASEGT come from the germline V gene. Written as DNA, the CDR3 is TGTGCCAGCGCATTGGGGGAGACCCAGTACTTC. This sequence encodes CASALGETQYF.

The V gene is TRBV19, the J gene TRBJ2-1; TRBD2 is a possible D gene (5 bases). The germline V gene encodes CDR1 LNHDA and CDR2 SQIVND (reference sequence). V lost 3 bases and J lost 9, with 12 bases in between. This CDR3 has 13 residues. CDR3 coding DNA: TGTGCCAGTAGTATGGTCTCTGCGGGTGAGCAGTTCTTC. Protein sequence: CASSMVSAGEQFF.

V gene TRBV2 combines with J gene TRBJ1-3; D call uncertain. V was clipped by 3 bases and J by 1 base, with 7 bases between them. CDR3 length equals 14 residues. Germline V gives CDR1 SNHLY, CDR2 FYNNEI. CDR3: CASSDTISGNTIYF. The DNA for the CDR3 is TGTGCCAGCAGTGACACAATATCTGGAAACACCATATATTTT.

Concerning this clonotype itself: A much bigger clone sits one base away, suggesting this may be a read error. The chain links TRBV11-3 to TRBJ1-2; D call uncertain. V shed 0 bases and J shed 4 bases, with 12 bases lying between them. Germline CDR1 reads SGHNT; CDR2 reads YENEEA. This CDR3 has 15 amino acids. The CDR3, as DNA: TGTGCCAGCAGCTTAGAGGCCGGGAGCGTCTATGGCTACACCTTC. Its protein product is CASSLEAGSVYGYTF.

This chain uses TRBV9 with TRBJ2-4; 10 positions agree with TRBD2. The J segment lost 0 bases and the V segment lost 5 bases, leaving 5 bases of the junction unmatched. The germline V gene has CDR1 SGDLS and CDR2 YYNGEE. The CDR3 runs 16 residues. CDR3 in amino acids: CASSAGLAEAKNIQYF. The CDR3 bases are TGTGCCAGCAGTGCCGGACTAGCGGAAGCCAAAAACATTCAGTACTTC.

V and J are TRBV20-1 and TRBJ1-2; no firm D call. CDR1 is DFQATT and CDR2 is SNEGSKA in the germline V gene (reference sequence). Trimming left V 0 bases short and J 4 bases short, with 12 bases between. The CDR3 runs to 14 residues. This CDR3 is CSARDWRRIYGYTF. In nucleotides, the CDR3 is TGCAGTGCTAGAGATTGGAGGCGGATCTATGGCTACACCTTC.

This clonotype was recorded at least ten times. The V and J genes are TRBV12-3 or TRBV12-4 and TRBJ2-1; D unresolved. This CDR3 is built from 14 residues. The V and J ends lost 6 bases and 7 bases respectively, with 16 bases between them. CDR3 DNA: TGTGCCAGCAGCCTAGGGTGGGGAAAAAATGAGCAGTTCTTC. Translating it yields CASSLGWGKNEQFF.

This clonotype has only a few counts. J is TRBJ2-6 and V is TRBV9, with TRBD1 matching over 9 bases. V lost 3 bases, J lost 0 bases, and 7 bases stayed unmatched. The CDR3 contains 18 residues. The germline V gene has CDR1 SGDLS and CDR2 YYNGEE. This chain's CDR3 is CASSGPGQGPSGANVLTF. The DNA for the CDR3 is TGTGCCAGCAGCGGCCCGGGACAGGGACCCTCTGGGGCCAACGTCCTGACTTTC.

This clonotype was recorded many times. The gene calls are TRBV20-1 and TRBJ2-3; 10 positions match TRBD2. The germline CDR1 and CDR2 sequences are DFQATT and SNEGSKA (reference sequence). The junction had 4 bases not matched to a gene; V was cut back by 3 bases and J by 4 bases. The CDR3 covers 14 residues. In nucleotides, the CDR3 is TGCAGTGCTAGGAAGCGGGAGGGCTCAGATACGCAGTATTTT. This codes for CSARKREGSDTQYF.

In its sample, this clonotype was seen many times. The chain uses TRBV12-3 or TRBV12-4 and TRBJ2-7, with D tentatively TRBD1 or TRBD2 (5 bases each). V dropped 10 bases and J dropped 7 bases, with 14 bases sitting between them. The CDR3 is made up of 11 amino acids. The CDR3, as DNA: TGTGCCACCCCTTTGGGACGGGAGCAGTACTTC. It translates to CATPLGREQYF.

The chain combines TRBV20-1 with TRBJ1-3; 7 positions match TRBD1. CDR1 is DFQATT and CDR2 is SNEGSKA in the germline V gene (reference sequence). Trimming cost V 5 bases and J 0 bases; bases outside gene matches: 1. The CDR3 runs 13 residues. The CDR3, as DNA: TGCAGTGCTCAGGGGGTCTCTGGAAACACCATATATTTT. It encodes CSAQGVSGNTIYF.